These 7 T cell receptor beta chains share one sample of origin, sequenced in a study of T cell changes during pregnancy in multiple sclerosis. The data were produced by immunoSEQ multiplex PCR, yet TCRdb's version contains in-frame clones alone and is incomplete. The sample contains about 89,000 clones, 85% to 95% of which appear only once. Sequencing was performed on peripheral blood, taken in the third trimester of pregnancy. These receptors originate from a female donor with multiple sclerosis, enrolled in a pregnancy study.

The J gene is TRBJ2-3, the V gene TRBV5-6; 11 nucleotides match TRBD1. Unmatched junction bases numbered 7, after V lost 4 bases and J lost 3 bases. The CDR3 is made up of 16 amino acids. Germline CDR1 and CDR2: SGHDT and YYEEEE. The DNA of the CDR3 is TGTGCCAGCAGCCCCGGGACAGGGGGTTGGACAGATACGCAGTATTTT. Its protein is CASSPGTGGWTDTQYF. The variable domain in full, with the rest retrieved from reference TRBV5-6 and TRBJ2-3, is DAGVTQSPTHLIKTRGQQVTLRCSPKSGHDTVSWYQQALGQGPQFIFQYYEEEERQRGNFPDRFSGHQFPNYSSELNVNALLLGDSALYLCASSPGTGGWTDTQYFGPGTRLTVL.

The chain uses TRBV27 and TRBJ1-2; D ambiguous. CDR1 is MNHEY and CDR2 is SMNVEV in the germline V gene (reference sequence). The CDR3 sequence is 15 residues long. Trimming left V 6 bases short and J 4 bases short, with 18 bases between. CDR3: CASSFDRLGGYGYTF. The CDR3 DNA sequence: TGTGCCAGCAGCTTTGACCGCCTCGGCGGCTATGGCTACACCTTC.

The rearrangement joins TRBV27 to TRBJ2-5, with 7 positions matching TRBD1. CDR3 length equals 17 residues. The V gene's germline CDR1 is MNHEY and CDR2 SMNVEV (reference sequence). J lost 4 bases, V lost 6 bases, and 17 bases had no gene match. CDR3 in amino acids: CASRRTINRGTLETQYF. The CDR3 DNA follows: TGTGCCAGCAGGAGAACCATTAACAGGGGTACGCTAGAGACCCAGTACTTC.

A note on this clone: The same CDR3 arises from other DNA sequences in this sample as well. The genes are TRBV6-5 and TRBJ1-5; no clear D gene. V lost 4 bases, J lost 4 bases, and 5 bases lay in between. This CDR3 contains 12 residues. The germline V gene has CDR1 MNHEY and CDR2 SVGAGI. The CDR3 reads CASSFPNQPQHF. The DNA of the CDR3 is TGTGCCAGCAGTTTTCCTAATCAGCCCCAGCATTTT.

The chain's CDR3 is CASSGDQGVIGYTF. The DNA of the CDR3 is TGTGCCAGCAGTGGGGACCAGGGGGTGATTGGCTACACCTTC. V usage is TRBV2 and J usage is TRBJ1-2, with 7 nucleotides matching TRBD1. V was pared by 4 bases and J by 7 bases, with 9 bases of the junction left unmatched. The CDR3 contains 14 residues. Germline CDR1 is SNHLY and CDR2 is FYNNEI. Filled out from reference TRBV2 and TRBJ1-2, the complete variable domain reads EPEVTQTPSHQVTQMGQEVILRCVPISNHLYFYWYRQILGQKVEFLVSFYNNEISEKSEIFDDQFSVERPDGSNFTLKIRSTKLEDSAMYFCASSGDQGVIGYTFGSGTRLTVV.

This chain joins TRBV19 and TRBJ2-7, with a possible D match to TRBD2 (5 bases). Trimming took 5 bases from V and 2 from J, leaving 16 bases between them. Germline CDR1 and CDR2: LNHDA and SQIVND (reference sequence). The CDR3 loop spans 15 amino acids. The CDR3, as DNA: TGTGCCAGTAGTTCGTCTGGCGGGTTCCCCTACGAGCAGTACTTC. Translation: CASSSSGGFPYEQYF.

The V gene is TRBV9, the J gene TRBJ2-1; 14 bases map to TRBD2. The CDR3 spans 20 residues. Germline V CDR1 and CDR2: SGDLS, YYNGEE. The V and J ends lost 3 bases and 0 bases, in that order; junction bases with no gene match: 11. The CDR3 DNA sequence: TGTGCCAGCAGCGGACCGACTAGCGGGAGGGCCGAGAGCTCCTACAATGAGCAGTTCTTC. Translating gives CASSGPTSGRAESSYNEQFF.